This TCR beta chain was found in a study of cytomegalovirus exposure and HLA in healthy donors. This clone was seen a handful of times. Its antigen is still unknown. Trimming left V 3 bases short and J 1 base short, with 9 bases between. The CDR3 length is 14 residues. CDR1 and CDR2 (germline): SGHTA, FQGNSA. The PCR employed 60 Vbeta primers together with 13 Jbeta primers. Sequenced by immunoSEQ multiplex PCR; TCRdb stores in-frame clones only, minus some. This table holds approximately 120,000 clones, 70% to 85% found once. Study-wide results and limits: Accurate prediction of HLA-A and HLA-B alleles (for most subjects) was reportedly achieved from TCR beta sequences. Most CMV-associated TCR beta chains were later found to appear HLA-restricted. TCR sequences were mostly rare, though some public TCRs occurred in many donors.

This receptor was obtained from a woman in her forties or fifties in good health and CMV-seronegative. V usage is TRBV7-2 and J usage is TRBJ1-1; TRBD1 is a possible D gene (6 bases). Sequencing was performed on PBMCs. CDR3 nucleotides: TGTGCCAGCAGCTTCGGGACACAGAACACTGAAGCTTTCTTT. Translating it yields CASSFGTQNTEAFF.